The rows below give T cell receptor beta chains drawn from one sample of a study of cytomegalovirus exposure and HLA in healthy donors. Sequencing was performed with immunoSEQ multiplex PCR; in TCRdb, only in-frame clones are kept and a portion is missing. In the table there are around 300,000 clones, around 85% of which are singletons. Sequences were obtained from PBMCs. These receptors all come from a woman aged 18-29 years in good health and CMV-seronegative. CDR3s include the opening cysteine and the closing phenylalanine or tryptophan. D genes are given only for firm matches. Only part of the rows carry a size: once, few, many, or a class if the clone is expanded.

j_call: TRBJ2-5
clone_size: .
v_call: TRBV13
cdr3_length: 16
d_call: TRBD2
cdr3_nt: TGTGCCAGCAGCACCGGACTAGCGGGAGAGGTGGAGACCCAGTACTTC
cdr3_aa: CASSTGLAGEVETQYF

j_call: TRBJ2-7
clone_size: .
v_call: TRBV18
cdr3_length: 14
d_call: TRBD1
cdr3_nt: TGTGCCAGCTCATTGGGACAGCTACTCTACGAGCAGTACTTC
cdr3_aa: CASSLGQLLYEQYF

j_call: TRBJ2-1
clone_size: .
v_call: TRBV11-2
cdr3_length: 17
d_call: TRBD2
cdr3_nt: TGTGCCAGCAGCTTACGACTAGCGGGGAGCTCCTACAATGAGCAGTTCTTC
cdr3_aa: CASSLRLAGSSYNEQFF

j_call: TRBJ2-7
clone_size: .
v_call: TRBV7-6
cdr3_length: 14
d_call: .
cdr3_nt: TGTGCCAGCAGCCCCGAGGACAGTTACTACGAGCAGTACTTC
cdr3_aa: CASSPEDSYYEQYF

j_call: TRBJ2-7
clone_size: .
v_call: TRBV5-6
cdr3_length: 14
d_call: .
cdr3_nt: TGTGCCAGCAGCTTGCCTGACAGCTCCTACGAGCAGTACTTC
cdr3_aa: CASSLPDSSYEQYF

j_call: TRBJ2-2
clone_size: .
v_call: TRBV7-8
cdr3_length: 16
d_call: .
cdr3_nt: TGTGCCAGCAGCTTAGGGACTAAGATTCTCACCGGGGAGCTGTTTTTT
cdr3_aa: CASSLGTKILTGELFF

j_call: TRBJ2-7
clone_size: .
v_call: TRBV30
cdr3_length: 15
d_call: TRBD2
cdr3_nt: TGTGCCTGGAGTGTATCTAGCGGGATATCCTACGAGCAGTACTTC
cdr3_aa: CAWSVSSGISYEQYF

j_call: TRBJ2-2
clone_size: .
v_call: TRBV5-4
cdr3_length: 15
d_call: .
cdr3_nt: TGTGCCAGCAGCCCTTCAGGGACTTACACCGGGGAGCTGTTTTTT
cdr3_aa: CASSPSGTYTGELFF

j_call: TRBJ2-5
clone_size: .
v_call: TRBV7-2
cdr3_length: 16
d_call: TRBD2
cdr3_nt: TGTGCCAGCAGCTTAGTCCCACTAGCGAGTCAAGAGACCCAGTACTTC
cdr3_aa: CASSLVPLASQETQYF

j_call: TRBJ2-7
clone_size: .
v_call: TRBV20-1
cdr3_length: 9
d_call: .
cdr3_nt: TGCAGTGCTAGCCTCGAGCAGTACTTC
cdr3_aa: CSASLEQYF

j_call: TRBJ2-3
clone_size: .
v_call: TRBV7-3
cdr3_length: 12
d_call: .
cdr3_nt: TGTGCCAGCAGCCCCCCCGGAGATACGCAGTATTTT
cdr3_aa: CASSPPGDTQYF

j_call: TRBJ1-5
clone_size: once
v_call: TRBV18
cdr3_length: 14
d_call: .
cdr3_nt: TGTGCCAGCTCCCAGGGCAGAGCTTATCAGCCCCAGCATTTT
cdr3_aa: CASSQGRAYQPQHF

j_call: TRBJ1-1
clone_size: few
v_call: TRBV6-1
cdr3_length: 15
d_call: .
cdr3_nt: TGTGCCAGCAGTGAAGCGGTCAAGGTCCGGGGTGAAGCTTTCTTT
cdr3_aa: CASSEAVKVRGEAFF

j_call: TRBJ1-6
clone_size: .
v_call: TRBV2
cdr3_length: 14
d_call: TRBD1
cdr3_nt: TGTGCCACCACGGGACAGTTCTATAATTCACCCCTCCACTTT
cdr3_aa: CATTGQFYNSPLHF

j_call: TRBJ1-2
clone_size: .
v_call: TRBV27
cdr3_length: 13
d_call: .
cdr3_nt: TGTGCCAGCAGTTTAGACGGACTCTATGGCTACACCTTC
cdr3_aa: CASSLDGLYGYTF

j_call: TRBJ1-2
clone_size: .
v_call: TRBV27
cdr3_length: 16
d_call: TRBD1
cdr3_nt: TGTGCCAGCAGTCCACGGGGACAGGGTGGGGACTATGGCTACACCTTC
cdr3_aa: CASSPRGQGGDYGYTF

j_call: TRBJ1-1
clone_size: .
v_call: TRBV18
cdr3_length: 15
d_call: .
cdr3_nt: TGTGCCAGCTCACCACTGGGCAACATGAACACTGAAGCTTTCTTT
cdr3_aa: CASSPLGNMNTEAFF

j_call: TRBJ1-1
clone_size: .
v_call: TRBV6-5
cdr3_length: 14
d_call: .
cdr3_nt: TGTGCCAGCAGTTACCTCAGGCTGCACACTGAAGCTTTCTTT
cdr3_aa: CASSYLRLHTEAFF